The sample holds a few counts of the clone carrying this T cell receptor (beta chain). Its antigen is unidentified. These data belong to a study of T cell repertoires in cytomegalovirus infection. Looking at the study overall: Carrying CMV and the relevant HLA type showed in public TCR beta signatures.

TCRdb re-called the reads through MiXCR, storing one row per CDR3 protein. This sample has 400,000 to 550,000 distinct CDR3 sequences, with about 11% found just once. Points from the study as a whole: Within the response measured ex vivo, HLA-C-restricted CMV-specific TCR beta clonotypes were dominant. The cumulative frequency of public TCR beta families identified carriers of CMV plus the relevant HLA.

The TCR comes from a human donor in good health (CMV status not recorded). Some clones in this sample may be carry-over from other donors' samples. Sequencing input: PBMCs.

The CDR3 here is CASSFRLDTEAFF. CDR3 in DNA: TGTGCCAGCAGTTTCAGATTGGACACTGAAGCTTTCTTT. The rearrangement joins TRBV28 to TRBJ1-1; no definite D call. The germline CDR1 and CDR2 sequences are MDHEN and SYDVKM. This CDR3 contains 13 residues. Trimming cost V 3 bases and J 3 bases, with 8 bases left between them.